These 8 T cell receptor beta chains originate from one sample sequenced in a study of blood T cell repertoires in COVID-19. The table came from immunoSEQ multiplex PCR; TCRdb's copy has only in-frame clones and leaves some out. The sample has about 89,000 clones, about 77% seen once. Sequenced input: peripheral blood. All receptors come from a man in his 70s with COVID-19, enrolled during active disease.

In regard to this clone: Mismatch with germline at one junction end may stem from a read error. The J gene is TRBJ2-3, the V gene TRBV4-1; tentatively, D is TRBD2 (6 bases). The CDR3 is made up of 14 amino acids. Looked up from germline, CDR1 is MGHRA and CDR2 is YSYEKL. The CDR3 DNA reads TGCGCCACCAGCCCGGGCGGGGGCACAGATACGCAGTATTTT. Amino acids: CATSPGGGTDTQYF.

V is TRBV6-1 and J is TRBJ1-6; 7 bases are a match to TRBD1. The CDR3 is 14 residues long. CDR1 is MNHNS and CDR2 is SASEGT in the germline V gene. V lost 1 base and J lost 10; bases outside the gene matches: 4. CDR3: CASSEDRGRSPLHF. Written as DNA, the CDR3 is TGTGCCAGCAGTGAAGACAGGGGCCGGTCACCCCTCCACTTT.

CDR3 region: CATSTGQGVGQPQHF. The CDR3 DNA sequence: TGTGCCACCTCTACGGGACAGGGGGTTGGACAGCCCCAGCATTTT. This sequence joins TRBV24-1 and TRBJ1-5, with 11 bases fitting TRBD1. CDR1 KGHDR and CDR2 SFDVKD come from the germline V gene. V shed 9 bases, J shed 7 bases, and the junction held 10 bases outside the gene matches. CDR3 length: 15 amino acids.

The chain links TRBV7-2 to TRBJ2-3; D is unclear. Germline CDR1 reads SGHTA; CDR2 reads FQGNSA. The CDR3 is made up of 14 amino acids. Trimming left V 1 base short and J 0 bases short, with 5 bases between. CDR3: CASSLGASTDTQYF. CDR3 in DNA: TGTGCCAGCAGCTTAGGCGCTAGCACAGATACGCAGTATTTT. The entire variable domain, with the rest obtained from reference TRBV7-2 and TRBJ2-3, is as follows: GAGVSQSPSNKVTEKGKDVELRCDPISGHTALYWYRQSLGQGLEFLIYFQGNSAPDKSGLPSDRFSAERTGGSVSTLTIQRTQQEDSAVYLCASSLGASTDTQYFGPGTRLTVL.

The J gene is TRBJ1-5, the V gene TRBV6-2 or TRBV6-3; tentative D call: TRBD1 (6 bases). The V gene's germline CDR1 is MNHEY and CDR2 SVGEGT. This CDR3 spans 15 amino acids. V was clipped by 5 bases and J by 5 bases, with 16 bases between them. The CDR3 DNA reads as TGTGCCAGCAGTCAAACCTCGGGGGGCTATCAGCCCCAGCATTTT. Amino acids: CASSQTSGGYQPQHF.

This chain links TRBV28 with TRBJ2-7, with 8 positions matching TRBD2. J lost 3 bases, V lost 6 bases, and 10 bases had no gene match. Germline V gene sequence: CDR1 MDHEN, CDR2 SYDVKM. This CDR3 comprises 15 residues. CDR3 DNA: TGTGCCAGCAGAAGCGGGAGTTCGGGTCTCTACGAGCAGTACTTC. Amino acid sequence: CASRSGSSGLYEQYF.

The chain uses TRBV27 and TRBJ2-5; 9 bases match TRBD1. The length of the CDR3 is 15 residues. CDR1 is MNHEY, CDR2 SMNVEV, per germline (reference sequence). J lost 2 bases, V lost 2 bases, and 3 bases had no gene match. CDR3 coding DNA: TGTGCCAGCAGTTTAACGGGACAGGGACAAGAGACCCAGTACTTC. Its protein is CASSLTGQGQETQYF.

The rearrangement uses TRBV5-1 and TRBJ2-7; perhaps TRBD2 as D (6 bases). V dropped 4 bases and J dropped 4 bases, with 18 bases sitting between them. From germline, CDR1 is SGHRS and CDR2 YFSETQ. The CDR3 totals 15 residues. CDR3 amino acids: CASSAGPPPEYEQYF. CDR3 coding DNA: TGCGCCAGCAGCGCGGGACCGCCTCCCGAATACGAGCAGTACTTC.